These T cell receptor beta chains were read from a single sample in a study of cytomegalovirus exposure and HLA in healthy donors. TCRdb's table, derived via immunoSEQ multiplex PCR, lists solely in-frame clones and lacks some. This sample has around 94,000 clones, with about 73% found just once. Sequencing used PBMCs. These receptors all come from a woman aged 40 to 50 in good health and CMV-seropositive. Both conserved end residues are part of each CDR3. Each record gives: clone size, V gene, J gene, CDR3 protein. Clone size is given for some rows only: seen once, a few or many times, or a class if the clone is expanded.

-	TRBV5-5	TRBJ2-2	CASSWGTTNTGELFF
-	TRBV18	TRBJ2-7	CASSPLLASASSIYEQYF
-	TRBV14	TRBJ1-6	CASNGRDYSPLHF
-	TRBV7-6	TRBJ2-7	CASSLVSNEQYF
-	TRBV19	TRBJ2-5	CASSIWIASQETQYF
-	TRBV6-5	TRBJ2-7	CASSIERAGYEQYF
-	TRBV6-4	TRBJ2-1	CASSVLAGGGDEQFF
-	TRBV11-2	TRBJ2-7	CASSRTGYYEQYF
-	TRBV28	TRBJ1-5	CASSFRNRDTKTQPQHF
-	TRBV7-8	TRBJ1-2	CASSSTGTGVAYTF
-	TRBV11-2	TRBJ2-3	CASSLGLAGFSTDTQYF
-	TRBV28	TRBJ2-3	CASSLLRTWGFTDTQYF
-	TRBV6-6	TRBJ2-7	CASSSGTRFDYEQYF
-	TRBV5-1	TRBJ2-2	CASRSVGGAAGRGELFF
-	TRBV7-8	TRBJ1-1	CASSPAKRTGVIKNTEAFF
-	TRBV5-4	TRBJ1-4	CASSLKGGHEKLFF
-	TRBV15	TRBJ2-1	CATSEGAGGGNEQFF
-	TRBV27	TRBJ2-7	CASSENQRAPYEQYF
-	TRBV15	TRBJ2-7	CATSRDSADRTYEQYF
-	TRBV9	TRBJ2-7	CASSLSSGQIYEQYF
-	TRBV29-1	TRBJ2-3	CSVGAGGSRGTDTQYF
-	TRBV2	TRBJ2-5	CASRGDSQWETQYF
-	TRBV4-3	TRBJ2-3	CASSQAFSTDTQYF
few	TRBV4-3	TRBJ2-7	CASSQVQGEQYF
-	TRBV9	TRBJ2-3	CASSVAATGVYTDTQYF
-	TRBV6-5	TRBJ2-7	CASSSSGQGSYEQYF
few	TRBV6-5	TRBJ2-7	CASGLAGLSSYEQYF
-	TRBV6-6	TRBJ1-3	CASTKLRDSGNTIYF
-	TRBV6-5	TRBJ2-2	CASSFLTGELFF
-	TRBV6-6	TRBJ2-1	CASSYPTGQGNNEQFF
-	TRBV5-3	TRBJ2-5	CARSPTSEPPQETQYF
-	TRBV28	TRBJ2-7	CASKIGGASSYEQYF
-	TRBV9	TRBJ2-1	CASSVVRAGGYNEQFF
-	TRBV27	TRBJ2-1	CASSFWGGLATTNEQFF
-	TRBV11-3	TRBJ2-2	CASSLGGRNTGELFF
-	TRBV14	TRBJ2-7	CASSQSLGVAEDYEQYF
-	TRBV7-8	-	CASSYHRTSAGQYEQYF
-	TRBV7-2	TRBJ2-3	CASSLIAGVGGDTQYF
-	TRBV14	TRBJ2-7	CASSQDAFYRGNPYEQYF
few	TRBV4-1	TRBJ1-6	CASSQREMDSPLHF